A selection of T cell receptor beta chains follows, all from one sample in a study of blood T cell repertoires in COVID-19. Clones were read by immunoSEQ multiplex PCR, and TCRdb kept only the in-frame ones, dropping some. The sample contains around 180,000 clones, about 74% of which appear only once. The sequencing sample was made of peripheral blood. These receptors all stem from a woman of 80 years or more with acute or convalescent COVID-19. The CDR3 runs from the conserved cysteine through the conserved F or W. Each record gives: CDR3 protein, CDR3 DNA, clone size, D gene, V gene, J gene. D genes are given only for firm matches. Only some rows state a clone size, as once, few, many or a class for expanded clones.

CDR3 protein: CASSTSGIAYNEQFF
CDR3 DNA: TGTGCCAGCAGTACTAGCGGGATCGCCTACAATGAGCAGTTCTTC
clone size: few
D gene: TRBD2
V gene: TRBV27
J gene: TRBJ2-1

CDR3 protein: CASNKKTGNTGELFF
CDR3 DNA: TGTGCCAGCAATAAGAAAACAGGAAACACCGGGGAGCTGTTTTTT
clone size: -
D gene: -
V gene: TRBV27
J gene: TRBJ2-2

CDR3 protein: CASSPPGTAKETQYF
CDR3 DNA: TGTGCCAGCAGCCCTCCCGGGACAGCCAAAGAGACCCAGTACTTC
clone size: -
D gene: TRBD1
V gene: TRBV5-5
J gene: TRBJ2-5

CDR3 protein: CASSNPGQGTEQYF
CDR3 DNA: TGTGCCAGTAGCAATCCGGGACAGGGGACCGAGCAGTACTTC
clone size: -
D gene: TRBD1
V gene: TRBV19
J gene: TRBJ2-7

CDR3 protein: CASWDRVAQPQHF
CDR3 DNA: TGTGCCAGTTGGGACAGGGTGGCTCAGCCCCAGCATTTT
clone size: -
D gene: TRBD1
V gene: TRBV19
J gene: TRBJ1-5

CDR3 protein: CASTSATVAAFSGNTIYF
CDR3 DNA: TGTGCCAGCACCTCCGCGACAGTGGCCGCATTCTCTGGAAACACCATATATTTT
clone size: -
D gene: -
V gene: TRBV28
J gene: TRBJ1-3

CDR3 protein: CASSVSGVGAFF
CDR3 DNA: TGTGCCAGCAGTGTTTCAGGGGTTGGGGCTTTCTTT
clone size: few
D gene: -
V gene: TRBV25-1
J gene: TRBJ1-1

CDR3 protein: CASSLGRLDDTQYF
CDR3 DNA: TGCGCCAGCAGCTTGGGCAGGCTCGATGATACGCAGTATTTT
clone size: -
D gene: -
V gene: TRBV5-1
J gene: TRBJ2-3

CDR3 protein: CASSWSEGSMGGYTF
CDR3 DNA: TGTGCCAGCAGTTGGTCGGAGGGTTCTATGGGCGGCTACACCTTC
clone size: -
D gene: -
V gene: TRBV6-2/TRBV6-3
J gene: TRBJ1-2

CDR3 protein: CSGRIWGGGETQYF
CDR3 DNA: TGCAGCGGGAGGATTTGGGGAGGGGGAGAGACCCAGTACTTC
clone size: -
D gene: -
V gene: TRBV29-1
J gene: TRBJ2-5

CDR3 protein: CASTRQSMNTEAFF
CDR3 DNA: TGTGCCAGCACTCGACAGAGCATGAACACTGAAGCTTTCTTT
clone size: -
D gene: -
V gene: TRBV7-2
J gene: TRBJ1-1

CDR3 protein: CASSLGGGNSGANVLTF
CDR3 DNA: TGCGCCAGCAGCTTGGGGGGCGGAAATTCTGGGGCCAACGTCCTGACTTTC
clone size: once
D gene: -
V gene: TRBV5-1
J gene: TRBJ2-6

CDR3 protein: CASNADSLNSGANVLTF
CDR3 DNA: TGTGCCAGCAACGCGGACAGTCTAAACTCTGGGGCCAACGTCCTGACTTTC
clone size: -
D gene: -
V gene: TRBV28
J gene: TRBJ2-6

CDR3 protein: CASSPAGSNNEQFF
CDR3 DNA: TGTGCCAGCAGTCCGGCGGGGTCGAACAATGAGCAGTTCTTC
clone size: -
D gene: -
V gene: TRBV11-3
J gene: TRBJ2-1

CDR3 protein: CASSFTADQPQHF
CDR3 DNA: TGTGCCAGCAGTTTTACAGCTGATCAGCCCCAGCATTTT
clone size: -
D gene: -
V gene: TRBV12-3/TRBV12-4
J gene: TRBJ1-5

CDR3 protein: CASSQDRANNSPLHF
CDR3 DNA: TGCGCCAGCAGCCAAGATCGCGCAAATAATTCACCCCTCCACTTT
clone size: once
D gene: -
V gene: TRBV4-3
J gene: TRBJ1-6

CDR3 protein: CASSRGTTEGNEQFF
CDR3 DNA: TGCGCCAGCAGCCGGGGGACTACCGAGGGGAATGAGCAGTTCTTC
clone size: -
D gene: TRBD2
V gene: TRBV4-1
J gene: TRBJ2-1

CDR3 protein: CASSHTPNTEAFF
CDR3 DNA: TGTGCCAGCAGTCACACACCGAACACTGAAGCTTTCTTT
clone size: -
D gene: -
V gene: TRBV6-5
J gene: TRBJ1-1

CDR3 protein: CASSPPGNQIPEQYF
CDR3 DNA: TGTGCCAGCAGCCCCCCCGGGAACCAGATCCCCGAGCAGTACTTC
clone size: -
D gene: -
V gene: TRBV5-4
J gene: TRBJ2-7

CDR3 protein: CSARQANTGELFF
CDR3 DNA: TGCAGCGCTCGACAGGCGAACACCGGGGAGCTGTTTTTT
clone size: -
D gene: -
V gene: TRBV29-1
J gene: TRBJ2-2

CDR3 protein: CASSLGQENTEAFF
CDR3 DNA: TGTGCCAGCAGCTTAGGACAGGAGAACACTGAAGCTTTCTTT
clone size: -
D gene: -
V gene: TRBV11-3
J gene: TRBJ1-1

CDR3 protein: CATSKGQGYEQYF
CDR3 DNA: TGCGCCACCAGTAAGGGACAGGGGTACGAGCAGTACTTC
clone size: -
D gene: TRBD1
V gene: TRBV10-1
J gene: TRBJ2-7

CDR3 protein: CASSTGGDGGEQYF
CDR3 DNA: TGTGCCAGTAGCACGGGAGGGGACGGAGGCGAGCAGTACTTC
clone size: -
D gene: TRBD2
V gene: TRBV19
J gene: TRBJ2-7

CDR3 protein: CASSQDLGQGASTEAFF
CDR3 DNA: TGTGCCAGCAGCCAAGATTTGGGACAGGGGGCGAGCACTGAAGCTTTCTTT
clone size: -
D gene: TRBD1
V gene: TRBV3-1/TRBV3-2
J gene: TRBJ1-1

CDR3 protein: CASSPRRGDQETQYF
CDR3 DNA: TGTGCCAGCAGCCCGAGGCGGGGGGACCAAGAGACCCAGTACTTC
clone size: -
D gene: TRBD2
V gene: TRBV3-1/TRBV3-2
J gene: TRBJ2-5

CDR3 protein: CASNDQGLTNEKLFF
CDR3 DNA: TGTGCCAGCAACGATCAGGGTTTAACTAATGAAAAACTGTTTTTT
clone size: once
D gene: -
V gene: TRBV6-5
J gene: TRBJ1-4

CDR3 protein: CASSATGTSNTGELFF
CDR3 DNA: TGTGCCAGCAGCGCAACCGGGACTTCGAACACCGGGGAGCTGTTTTTT
clone size: few
D gene: -
V gene: TRBV7-2
J gene: TRBJ2-2

CDR3 protein: CASSPTGDRFGTQYF
CDR3 DNA: TGTGCCAGCAGTCCGACAGGGGACCGATTCGGGACCCAGTACTTC
clone size: few
D gene: TRBD1
V gene: TRBV28
J gene: TRBJ2-5

CDR3 protein: CASSESLGSLGYTF
CDR3 DNA: TGTGCCAGCAGTGAGTCGTTGGGGAGTCTTGGCTACACCTTC
clone size: few
D gene: -
V gene: TRBV2
J gene: TRBJ1-2

CDR3 protein: CASSPGGRNYGYTF
CDR3 DNA: TGTGCCAGCAGCCCTGGGGGGAGAAACTATGGCTACACCTTC
clone size: -
D gene: -
V gene: TRBV4-2
J gene: TRBJ1-2

CDR3 protein: CASKIEGHKSPANYGYTF
CDR3 DNA: TGTGCCAGCAAGATAGAAGGACATAAGTCCCCAGCTAACTATGGCTACACCTTC
clone size: -
D gene: -
V gene: TRBV6-4
J gene: TRBJ1-2

CDR3 protein: CASSSRTSGGSYNEQFF
CDR3 DNA: TGTGCCAGCAGCTCGCGGACTAGCGGGGGCTCCTACAATGAGCAGTTCTTC
clone size: -
D gene: TRBD2
V gene: TRBV7-9
J gene: TRBJ2-1

CDR3 protein: CASRGLAGDGEQFF
CDR3 DNA: TGTGCCAGCAGGGGACTAGCGGGAGACGGTGAGCAGTTCTTC
clone size: -
D gene: TRBD2
V gene: TRBV6-5
J gene: TRBJ2-1

CDR3 protein: CASSSGQGASVDGYTF
CDR3 DNA: TGTGCCAGCAGCTCGGGACAGGGGGCGTCTGTGGATGGCTACACCTTC
clone size: -
D gene: TRBD1
V gene: TRBV6-6
J gene: TRBJ1-2

CDR3 protein: CASSIGPRTSGKYNEQFF
CDR3 DNA: TGTGCCAGTAGTATAGGCCCCCGGACTAGCGGGAAGTACAATGAGCAGTTCTTC
clone size: -
D gene: TRBD2
V gene: TRBV19
J gene: TRBJ2-1

CDR3 protein: CASTGGPNTGELFF
CDR3 DNA: TGTGCCAGCACGGGGGGACCGAACACCGGGGAGCTGTTTTTT
clone size: once
D gene: TRBD2
V gene: TRBV9
J gene: TRBJ2-2

CDR3 protein: CASNQGRGEAFF
CDR3 DNA: TGTGCCAGTAATCAGGGGAGAGGTGAAGCTTTCTTT
clone size: -
D gene: -
V gene: TRBV19
J gene: TRBJ1-1

CDR3 protein: CASSLLIGELFF
CDR3 DNA: TGTGCCAGCAGCCTACTGATCGGGGAGCTGTTTTTT
clone size: -
D gene: -
V gene: TRBV28
J gene: TRBJ2-2

CDR3 protein: CASSEWGGGRNEQFF
CDR3 DNA: TGTGCCAGCAGTGAATGGGGGGGTGGACGGAATGAGCAGTTCTTC
clone size: few
D gene: TRBD2
V gene: TRBV25-1
J gene: TRBJ2-1

CDR3 protein: CASTRDRGYSNQPQHF
CDR3 DNA: TGTGCCAGTACACGGGACAGAGGATATAGCAATCAGCCCCAGCATTTT
clone size: -
D gene: TRBD1
V gene: TRBV19
J gene: TRBJ1-5

CDR3 protein: CASRSLSGRDDNEQFF
CDR3 DNA: TGTGCCAGTAGATCCTTAAGCGGGAGGGACGACAATGAGCAGTTCTTC
clone size: -
D gene: TRBD2
V gene: TRBV19
J gene: TRBJ2-1

CDR3 protein: CASSPGQNNQPQHF
CDR3 DNA: TGTGCCAGCAGTCCGGGACAGAACAATCAGCCCCAGCATTTT
clone size: few
D gene: TRBD1
V gene: TRBV27
J gene: TRBJ1-5

CDR3 protein: CASSAIGAKNTGELFF
CDR3 DNA: TGTGCCAGCAGCGCGATAGGGGCCAAGAACACCGGGGAGCTGTTTTTT
clone size: -
D gene: -
V gene: TRBV2
J gene: TRBJ2-2